A single sample is the source of the 3 T cell receptor beta chains below, sequenced in a study of T cell repertoires in cytomegalovirus infection. TCRdb fed the reads into MiXCR, producing one record per CDR3 protein. The sample shows 350,000 to 400,000 distinct CDR3 sequences, just under 35% of them seen only once. The antigens for these receptors are not known. The sample consisted of cultured PBMCs, taken from culture after CMV antigen stimulation. The receptor set was obtained from a human donor in good health (CMV status not recorded). Some clones in this sample may be carry-over from other donors' samples.

The chain recombines TRBV6-2 or TRBV6-3 with TRBJ1-1, with a tentative D call TRBD1 (5 bases). The CDR3 length is 13 residues. Germline loops: CDR1 MNHEY, CDR2 SVGEGT. The V gene lost 7 bases and the J gene lost 4 bases, with 13 bases spanning the gap. The CDR3 loop is CASKNPGGTEAFF. The CDR3 DNA sequence: TGTGCCAGCAAAAATCCCGGGGGCACTGAAGCTTTCTTT.

The table lists this clonotype with many counts. The rearrangement joins TRBV12-3 or TRBV12-4 to TRBJ2-1; 7 nucleotides agree with TRBD2. The J segment lost 7 bases and the V segment lost 0 bases, leaving 6 bases of the junction unmatched. CDR3 length equals 15 residues. CDR3 DNA: TGTGCCAGCAGTTTAGCGGGAGGGCCTTGGAATGAGCAGTTCTTC. It codes for CASSLAGGPWNEQFF.

This clonotype has a handful of counts. The J gene is TRBJ2-1, the V gene TRBV4-2; D might be TRBD2 (5 bases). The V gene's germline CDR1 is LGHNA and CDR2 YNFKEQ. V was pared by 0 bases and J by 0 bases, with 12 bases between. This CDR3 is built from 17 residues. The CDR3 loop is CASSQDWAGSSYNEQFF. CDR3 in DNA: TGTGCCAGCAGCCAAGATTGGGCTGGGAGCTCCTACAATGAGCAGTTCTTC.